The 17 T cell receptor beta chains below all came from one sample that was sequenced in a study of cytomegalovirus exposure and HLA in healthy donors. This PCR relied on a set of 60 Vbeta primers and 13 Jbeta primers. TCRdb's table, derived via immunoSEQ multiplex PCR, lists solely in-frame clones and lacks some. Of about 57,000 clones in the sample, around 83% are singletons; the top ten hold roughly 4%. The specimen was PBMCs. The receptors come from a man aged 30-40 years in good health and CMV-seronegative.

This chain uses TRBV27 with TRBJ1-4; a possible D gene is TRBD1 (6 bases). The CDR3 consists of 21 residues. Per germline, CDR1 MNHEY and CDR2 SMNVEV (reference sequence). V was cut by 5 bases and J by 0 bases, with 28 bases left in between. The CDR3 protein is CASSPQRVKQGRLATNEKLFF. The CDR3 DNA sequence: TGTGCCAGCAGTCCTCAACGAGTAAAACAGGGTCGGTTGGCAACTAATGAAAAACTGTTTTTT.

DNA for the CDR3: TGTGCCAGCAGCTTAGGCAGGGCCTCCTACGAGCAGTACTTC. As protein: CASSLGRASYEQYF. V and J are TRBV7-2 and TRBJ2-7; tentative D call: TRBD1 (5 bases). Germline V gene data show CDR1 as SGHTA and CDR2 as FQGNSA. Trimming shortened V by 1 base and J by 0 bases, and 7 bases separated the two germline ends. The CDR3 runs 14 residues.

The chain joins TRBV29-1 to TRBJ2-2; 8 bases agree with TRBD1. Germline CDR1 reads SQVTM; CDR2 reads ANQGSEA. This CDR3 region has 15 residues. V shed 1 base and J 6 bases; nucleotides not matched to a gene: 7. The CDR3 loop is CSVEAGTGFPGELFF. The CDR3, as DNA: TGCAGCGTTGAAGCCGGGACAGGATTTCCCGGGGAGCTGTTTTTT.

V usage is TRBV6-5 and J usage is TRBJ2-7, with 15 bases matching TRBD2. The CDR3 has 15 amino acids. V gave up 4 bases and J gave up 7 bases; unmatched junction bases: 5. Germline-derived CDR1 and CDR2 are MNHEY and SVGAGI. The CDR3 reads CASSSGLAGGREQYF. The CDR3 DNA reads TGTGCCAGCAGTTCAGGACTAGCGGGAGGGAGGGAGCAGTACTTC.

J is TRBJ1-1 and V is TRBV18; perhaps TRBD1 as D (6 bases). The CDR3 consists of 18 residues. The V gene's germline CDR1 is KGHSH and CDR2 LQKENI. V shed 0 bases and J shed 3 bases, with 20 bases lying between them. The CDR3 nucleotides are TGTGCCAGCTCACCACCGTGGCACTTTGACAGGCGGGACACTGAAGCTTTCTTT. This gives the protein CASSPPWHFDRRDTEAFF. The entire variable domain, with the rest obtained from reference TRBV18 and TRBJ1-1, is as follows: NAGVMQNPRHLVRRRGQEARLRCSPMKGHSHVYWYRQLPEEGLKFMVYLQKENIIDESGMPKERFSAEFPKEGPSILRIQQVVRGDSAAYFCASSPPWHFDRRDTEAFFGQGTRLTVV.

The gene calls are TRBV7-2 and TRBJ1-2; a weak D match, TRBD1 (5 bases). The length of the CDR3 is 13 residues. The ends were cut back, 5 bases at V and 8 bases at J, with 15 bases in the middle. Per germline, CDR1 SGHTA and CDR2 FQGNSA. CDR3 sequence (DNA): TGTGCCAGCAGCCCCCTCGCTGGGGCCGGCTACACCTTC. Its translation: CASSPLAGAGYTF.

V usage is TRBV5-1 and J usage is TRBJ1-2; D may be TRBD1 (5 bases). The CDR3 sequence is 16 residues long. Germline CDR1 SGHRS, CDR2 YFSETQ. Trimming took off 3 bases at V and 2 bases at J, with 17 bases between the two ends. CDR3 nucleotide sequence: TGCGCCAGCAGCTCCCATATGCAGGGAACGAACTATGGCTACACCTTC. Residues: CASSSHMQGTNYGYTF.

The chain couples TRBV4-1 to TRBJ2-7; the D gene is possibly TRBD2 (6 bases). Germline V lookup: CDR1 MGHRA, CDR2 YSYEKL. The V end was cut by 4 bases, the J end by 0 bases, with 13 bases between. CDR3 size: 15 residues. Here the CDR3 reads CASSLRDGGSYEQYF. CDR3 coding DNA: TGCGCCAGCAGCCTCCGGGACGGGGGCTCCTACGAGCAGTACTTC.

V gene TRBV10-3 combines with J gene TRBJ2-5; TRBD2 might be the D (5 bases). Germline loops: CDR1 ENHRY, CDR2 SYGVKD. The CDR3 has 13 residues. V gave up 3 bases and J gave up 3 bases, with 8 bases separating them. The CDR3 reads CAISELREETQYF. The CDR3 nucleotides read TGTGCCATCAGTGAATTGCGGGAAGAGACCCAGTACTTC.

The V and J genes are TRBV7-8 and TRBJ1-2; no clear D. Germline CDR1 and CDR2: SGHVS and FQNEAQ. V was trimmed by 2 bases and J by 8 bases, leaving 12 bases between them. The CDR3 is 13 residues long. The CDR3 DNA reads TGTGCCAGCAGCTTAAGCCCAGAACTAGGCTACACCTTC. Protein sequence: CASSLSPELGYTF.

This chain uses TRBV7-2 with TRBJ1-2; TRBD1 aligns across 11 bases. This CDR3 has 16 residues. The V and J ends lost 1 base and 6 bases, in that order; junction bases with no gene match: 7. Looked up from germline, CDR1 is SGHTA and CDR2 is FQGNSA. The CDR3 sequence: CASSLDPRDRGDGYTF. The CDR3 DNA reads as TGTGCCAGCAGCTTAGACCCCCGGGACAGGGGGGATGGCTACACCTTC.

The chain recombines TRBV7-2 with TRBJ2-3, with D hard to call. The CDR3 has 12 residues. The germline CDR1 and CDR2 sequences are SGHTA and FQGNSA. Trimming took 3 bases from V and 4 from J, leaving 5 bases between them. The DNA for the CDR3 is TGTGCCAGCAGCTTGGCCCCAGATACGCAGTATTTT. It specifies CASSLAPDTQYF.

This chain uses TRBV6-6 with TRBJ2-1, with D perhaps TRBD2 (7 bases). The CDR3 consists of 15 residues. The V end lost 5 bases, the J end lost 0 bases, and 11 bases lay between the germline ends. Germline V gives CDR1 MNHNY, CDR2 SVGAGI (reference sequence). The CDR3 region is CASSRGASSYNEQFF. The CDR3 bases are TGTGCCAGCAGTCGGGGGGCGAGCTCCTACAATGAGCAGTTCTTC.

V usage is TRBV5-4 and J usage is TRBJ1-2; 8 nucleotides agree with TRBD1. The CDR3 sequence is 11 residues long. CDR1 and CDR2 from the germline V gene are SGHNT and YYREEE (reference sequence). V was clipped by 4 bases and J by 13 bases; unmatched bases: 6. CDR3 loop: CASSGTGGRTF. The CDR3 nucleotides read TGTGCCAGCAGCGGAACAGGGGGGCGCACCTTC.

This chain uses TRBV7-2 with TRBJ1-2; possibly TRBD1 for D (5 bases). V dropped 5 bases and J dropped 6 bases, with 19 bases sitting between them. From germline, CDR1 is SGHTA and CDR2 FQGNSA. CDR3 length equals 15 residues. In DNA form, the CDR3 reads TGTGCCAGCAGCCCTAAGACCGGGACTACGGATGGCTACACCTTC. This encodes CASSPKTGTTDGYTF.

This clone is a singleton in its sample. The genes are TRBV12-5 and TRBJ2-2, with 12 bases matching TRBD1. Trimming cost V 3 bases and J 4 bases; bases outside gene matches: 12. There are 19 residues in the CDR3. CDR1 is LGHNT and CDR2 is FRNRAP in the germline V gene. The DNA of the CDR3 is TGTGCTAGTGGTTTCGGCGGGACAGGGGGCCGCTTATCCACCGGGGAGCTGTTTTTT. Its translation is CASGFGGTGGRLSTGELFF.

Note on this clone: The germline gene is not matched at one end of the junction; a read error may be the cause. The chain couples TRBV9 to TRBJ2-1; TRBD2 matches at 9 bases. CDR1 is SGDLS and CDR2 is YYNGEE in the germline V gene. The CDR3 covers 16 residues. CDR3 sequence reads: CASTGRGTSSHNEQFF. Written as DNA, the CDR3 is TGTGCCTCCACGGGTAGGGGGACTAGCTCCCACAATGAGCAGTTCTTC.